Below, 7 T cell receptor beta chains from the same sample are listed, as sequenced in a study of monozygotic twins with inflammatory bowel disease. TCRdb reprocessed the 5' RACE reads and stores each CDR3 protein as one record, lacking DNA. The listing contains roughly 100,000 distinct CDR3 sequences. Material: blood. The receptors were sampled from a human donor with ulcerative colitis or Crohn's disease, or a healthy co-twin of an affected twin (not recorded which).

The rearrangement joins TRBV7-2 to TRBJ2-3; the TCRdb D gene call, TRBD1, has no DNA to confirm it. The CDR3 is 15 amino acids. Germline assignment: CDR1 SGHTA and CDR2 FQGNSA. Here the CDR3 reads CASSYRGGGPDTQYF. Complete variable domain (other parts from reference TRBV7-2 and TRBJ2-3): GAGVSQSPSNKVTEKGKDVELRCDPISGHTALYWYRQSLGQGLEFLIYFQGNSAPDKSGLPSDRFSAERTGGSVSTLTIQRTQQEDSAVYLCASSYRGGGPDTQYFGPGTRLTVL.

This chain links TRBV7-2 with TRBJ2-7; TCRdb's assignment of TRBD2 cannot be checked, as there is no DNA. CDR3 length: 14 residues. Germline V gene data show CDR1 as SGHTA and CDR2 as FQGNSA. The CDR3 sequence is CASSSGLAGYEQYF.

CDR3 loop: CAIGDSSYEQYF. V usage is TRBV10-3 and J usage is TRBJ2-7. This CDR3 has 12 residues. In germline, CDR1 is ENHRY, CDR2 SYGVKD.

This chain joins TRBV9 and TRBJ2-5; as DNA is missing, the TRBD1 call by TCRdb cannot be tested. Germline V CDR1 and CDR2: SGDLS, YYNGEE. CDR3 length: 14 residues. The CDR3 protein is CASSTSTGQETQYF.

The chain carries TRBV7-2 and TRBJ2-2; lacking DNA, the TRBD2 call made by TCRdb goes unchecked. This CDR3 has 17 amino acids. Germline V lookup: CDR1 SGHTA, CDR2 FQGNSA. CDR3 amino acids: CASSLHRGSGLTGELFF.

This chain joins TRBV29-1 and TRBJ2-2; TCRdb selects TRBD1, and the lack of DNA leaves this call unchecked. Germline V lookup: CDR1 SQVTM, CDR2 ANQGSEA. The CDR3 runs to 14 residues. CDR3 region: CSVGRGDNTGELFF.

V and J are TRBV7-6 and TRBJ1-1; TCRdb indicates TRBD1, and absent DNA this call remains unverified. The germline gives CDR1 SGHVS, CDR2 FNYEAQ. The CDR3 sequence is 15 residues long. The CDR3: CASSKGVPRNTEAFF. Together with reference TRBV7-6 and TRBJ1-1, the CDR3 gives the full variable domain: GAGVSQSPRYKVTKRGQDVALRCDPISGHVSLYWYRQALGQGPEFLTYFNYEAQQDKSGLPNDRFSAERPEGSISTLTIQRTEQRDSAMYRCASSKGVPRNTEAFFGQGTRLTVV.